This T cell receptor beta chain was observed in a study of early stage breast cancer tumors. The repertoire was sequenced with immunoSEQ multiplex PCR; TCRdb's copy has only in-frame clones and lacks some. The table has approximately 70,000 clones, approximately 84% seen once. CDR1 is LNHDA, CDR2 SQIVND, per germline (reference sequence). The CDR3 consists of 13 residues. The V and J ends lost 5 bases and 4 bases respectively, with 11 bases between them. V usage is TRBV19 and J usage is TRBJ1-1; a weak D match, TRBD1 (6 bases). The sequencing input was blood. This clonotype originated in a person aged 35-50 years with breast cancer. CDR3 bases: TGTGCCAGTAGTGTAGGGACAAGCACTGAAGCTTTCTTT. It codes for CASSVGTSTEAFF.